These 13 T cell receptor beta chains share one sample of origin, sequenced in a study of T cell changes during pregnancy in multiple sclerosis. Assay used: immunoSEQ multiplex PCR; TCRdb lists only in-frame clones, some missing. The table lists about 39,000 clones, about 88% of them singletons, with roughly 4% in the top ten. Sequencing used CD8+ T cells from peripheral blood mononuclear cells, obtained in the first trimester of pregnancy. Receptors originate from a female donor with multiple sclerosis, enrolled in a pregnancy study.

The chain couples TRBV9 to TRBJ2-7; 9 bases are a match to TRBD1. CDR1 and CDR2 from the germline V gene are SGDLS and YYNGEE. CDR3 length: 15 residues. Losses at the gene ends were 0 bases for V and 2 bases for J; bases not matched to a gene: 3. DNA for the CDR3: TGTGCCAGCAGCGTAGCACAGGGGGCAACCTACGAGCAGTACTTC. Its protein is CASSVAQGATYEQYF.

The V and J genes are TRBV7-9 and TRBJ1-1; TRBD1 aligns across 8 bases. The V and J ends lost 5 bases and 12 bases, in that order; junction bases with no gene match: 8. Germline lookup yields CDR1 SEHNR and CDR2 FQNEAQ (reference sequence). This CDR3 spans 12 amino acids. Here the CDR3 reads CASSGGQGLSFF. Written as DNA, the CDR3 is TGTGCCAGCAGCGGAGGACAGGGTCTGTCTTTCTTT.

The chain uses TRBV12-5 and TRBJ1-1; no reliable D call. V lost 3 bases and J lost 1, with 15 bases in between. The CDR3 length is 16 residues. Germline V gene lookup returns CDR1 LGHNT and CDR2 FRNRAP. The CDR3 DNA reads TGTGCTAGTGGTTTTGGGCTCGAGACGCGGAACACTGAAGCTTTCTTT. Translating gives CASGFGLETRNTEAFF.

The chain couples TRBV9 to TRBJ2-2; D call uncertain. This CDR3 has 12 amino acids. Per germline, CDR1 SGDLS and CDR2 YYNGEE. Trimming removed 3 bases from V and 3 bases from J, with 3 bases in between. The CDR3 region is CASSADTGELFF. In DNA, the CDR3 is TGTGCCAGCAGCGCGGACACCGGGGAGCTGTTTTTT.

The chain links TRBV6-1 to TRBJ1-2; 8 bases agree with TRBD1. This CDR3 contains 15 residues. Germline-derived CDR1 and CDR2 are MNHNS and SASEGT. V was pared by 3 bases and J by 4 bases, with 7 bases of the junction left unmatched. In nucleotides, the CDR3 is TGTGCCAGCAGTGAGGCGCAGGGGGCCGGCTATGGCTACACCTTC. It translates to CASSEAQGAGYGYTF.

The CDR3 sequence: CASSLPGWGANYGYTF. In nucleotides, the CDR3 is TGTGCCAGCAGCTTACCTGGCTGGGGCGCTAACTATGGCTACACCTTC. The J gene is TRBJ1-2, the V gene TRBV5-6; a weak D match, TRBD1 (5 bases). The V gene lost 2 bases and the J gene lost 0 bases, with 14 bases spanning the gap. The germline CDR1 and CDR2 sequences are SGHDT and YYEEEE. The CDR3 spans 16 residues. Looking up the rest from reference TRBV5-6 and TRBJ1-2 gives the full variable domain: DAGVTQSPTHLIKTRGQQVTLRCSPKSGHDTVSWYQQALGQGPQFIFQYYEEEERQRGNFPDRFSGHQFPNYSSELNVNALLLGDSALYLCASSLPGWGANYGYTFGSGTRLTVV.

CDR3 in amino acids: CASSPSGSSYNEQFF. CDR3 nucleotide sequence: TGTGCCAGCAGCCCCAGCGGGAGCTCCTACAATGAGCAGTTCTTC. V usage is TRBV9 and J usage is TRBJ2-1; 8 nucleotides match TRBD2. The CDR3 length is 15 residues. The J segment lost 0 bases and the V segment lost 4 bases, leaving 3 bases of the junction unmatched. The germline CDR1 and CDR2 sequences are SGDLS and YYNGEE.

The V and J genes are TRBV5-1 and TRBJ2-7; TRBD1 aligns across 9 bases. This CDR3 has 17 amino acids. The trim removed 0 bases at V and 2 bases at J, leaving 9 bases unmatched. Germline-derived CDR1 and CDR2 are SGHRS and YFSETQ. This CDR3 reads CASSLGSGTGNTYEQYF. The CDR3 region has the DNA TGCGCCAGCAGCTTGGGGTCCGGGACAGGGAATACCTACGAGCAGTACTTC. The variable domain in full, with the rest retrieved from reference TRBV5-1 and TRBJ2-7, is KAGVTQTPRYLIKTRGQQVTLSCSPISGHRSVSWYQQTPGQGLQFLFEYFSETQRNKGNFPGRFSGRQFSNSRSEMNVSTLELGDSALYLCASSLGSGTGNTYEQYFGPGTRLTVT.

This rearrangement joins TRBV6-6 to TRBJ2-7, with 14 nucleotides matching TRBD2. V shed 7 bases and J 3 bases; nucleotides not matched to a gene: 5. The CDR3 is 15 residues long. Germline V lookup: CDR1 MNHNY, CDR2 SVGAGI (reference sequence). The CDR3 DNA reads TGTGCCAGCACGCTCGGGACTAGCGGGGGCTACGAGCAGTACTTC. This translates into CASTLGTSGGYEQYF.

This rearrangement joins TRBV7-6 to TRBJ1-2; TRBD1 matches at 9 bases. The V and J ends lost 1 base and 8 bases, in that order; junction bases with no gene match: 2. The CDR3 length is 13 residues. The germline V gene encodes CDR1 SGHVS and CDR2 FNYEAQ. In nucleotides, the CDR3 is TGTGCCAGCAGCTTAGGACAGGGGGACGGCTACACCTTC. As protein: CASSLGQGDGYTF.

V is TRBV7-3 and J is TRBJ1-1; 8 bases fit TRBD1. Germline values: CDR1 SGHTA, CDR2 FQGTGA. V shed 5 bases and J 7 bases; nucleotides not matched to a gene: 6. The CDR3 totals 13 residues. CDR3 amino acids: CASSPQGVGEAFF. The CDR3 nucleotides are TGTGCCAGCAGCCCACAGGGGGTGGGTGAAGCTTTCTTT.

The chain recombines TRBV15 with TRBJ2-5; 8 bases align to TRBD2. Germline loops: CDR1 LNHNV, CDR2 YYDKDF (reference sequence). The CDR3 loop spans 15 amino acids. J lost 2 bases, V lost 3 bases, and 5 bases had no gene match. Here the CDR3 DNA reads TGTGCCACCAGCAGGGAGCGGGGGCAACAAGAGACCCAGTACTTC. Translating gives CATSRERGQQETQYF.

V usage is TRBV9 and J usage is TRBJ2-1; 11 bases line up with TRBD2. The germline V gene has CDR1 SGDLS and CDR2 YYNGEE. With V trimmed by 5 bases and J by 6 bases, 7 bases remained unmatched. The CDR3 runs to 15 residues. The CDR3 bases are TGTGCCAGCAGTCTCTTTAGCGGGGGGGCCAATGAGCAGTTCTTC. Protein: CASSLFSGGANEQFF.